This T cell receptor (beta chain) is drawn from a study of patients and donors after allogeneic stem cell transplantation. The CDR3 loop spans 21 amino acids. Deletions cut 2 bases from V and 4 bases from J, with 31 bases between. CDR1 is KGHDR, CDR2 SFDVKD, per germline. One entry per CDR3 protein, called by TCRdb with MiXCR from the RT-PCR reads. The sample holds fewer than 60,000 distinct CDR3 sequences, about 14% seen once. This chain joins TRBV24-1 and TRBJ1-2; D is ambiguous. This clonotype was sampled from a human donor who was either an allogeneic HSCT recipient or a stem cell or donor lymphocyte infusion donor (not recorded which). It is not recorded whose cells these are; they may come from a transplant donor. Sequencing was performed on blood, either unsorted or a sorted T cell fraction (not recorded which). CDR3 sequence (DNA): TGTGCCACCAGTGATTCCGGATCGGTAGGTGGCAGTTGGCTTGGCGGCTATGGCTACACCTTC. Protein: CATSDSGSVGGSWLGGYGYTF.